The rows below give T cell receptor beta chains drawn from one sample of a study of chemoradiotherapy in HPV16-positive cancers. Assay used: immunoSEQ multiplex PCR; TCRdb lists only in-frame clones, some missing. The sample records around 8,800 clones, approximately 81% being singletons. Sequencing used tumor tissue, obtained from a patient who underwent chemoradiotherapy. These receptors all stem from a human donor with HPV-associated anogenital cancer. Both conserved end residues are part of each CDR3. The D gene is left open where the match is weak. Some rows mark clone size as missing; the rest say once, few, many or name a class of expanded clone.

- TRBJ1-2 TRBV18 - CASSPQENYGYTF TGTGCCAGCTCACCTCAGGAGAACTATGGCTACACCTTC
TRBD1 TRBJ2-1 TRBV29-1 - CSVGQAGGAYNEQFF TGCAGCGTTGGGCAGGCAGGGGGCGCCTACAATGAGCAGTTCTTC
- TRBJ1-1 TRBV30 - CAWSLTTEAFF TGTGCCTGGAGTTTGACCACTGAAGCTTTCTTT
- TRBJ2-2 TRBV6-4 - CASSERLDPTGELFF TGTGCCAGCAGTGAAAGACTAGACCCCACCGGGGAGCTGTTTTTT
TRBD1 TRBJ1-1 TRBV11-3 - CASSPGIGQVTEAFF TGTGCCAGCAGCCCAGGCATCGGACAGGTCACTGAAGCTTTCTTT
- TRBJ2-3 TRBV27 - CASRFPSTDTQYF TGTGCCAGCCGCTTCCCCTCCACAGATACGCAGTATTTT
TRBD2 TRBJ2-7 TRBV5-4 - CASSMWLAGVYEQYF TGTGCCAGCAGCATGTGGCTAGCGGGAGTCTACGAGCAGTACTTC
TRBD2 TRBJ2-1 TRBV5-1 - CASSLVLAEYNEQFF TGCGCCAGCAGCTTGGTACTAGCGGAGTACAATGAGCAGTTCTTC
- TRBJ2-7 TRBV30 - CAWSEAGLSYEQYF TGTGCCTGGAGCGAGGCGGGTTTGAGCTACGAGCAGTACTTC
- TRBJ1-6 TRBV28 - CASSSSGRVNSPLHF TGTGCCAGCAGCTCCTCTGGCAGGGTCAATTCACCCCTCCACTTT
- TRBJ1-1 TRBV6-5 - CASRSPSMNTEAFF TGTGCCAGCAGATCACCTTCCATGAACACTGAAGCTTTCTTT
- TRBJ1-1 TRBV4-3 - CASRDPGNTEAFF TGCGCCAGCAGGGATCCGGGGAACACTGAAGCTTTCTTT
- TRBJ2-7 TRBV6-1 - CASGRIGAGYEQYF TGTGCCAGCGGGAGGATCGGAGCGGGCTACGAGCAGTACTTC
TRBD1 TRBJ1-1 TRBV15 - CATSRRQGTFPTEAFF TGTGCCACCAGCAGAAGACAGGGGACCTTTCCCACTGAAGCTTTCTTT
- TRBJ1-4 TRBV30 - CAWNRQVLMRGKLFF TGTGCCTGGAATCGACAGGTCCTAATGAGGGGAAAACTGTTTTTT
- TRBJ1-2 TRBV4-1 few CASSQALGVSGYTF TGCGCCAGCAGCCAGGCATTAGGGGTTTCAGGCTACACCTTC
- TRBJ1-5 TRBV5-1 - CASSPGGPNQPQHF TGCGCCAGCAGCCCCGGAGGCCCCAATCAGCCCCAGCATTTT
- TRBJ1-1 TRBV6-6 - CASSYSRDTEAFF TGTGCCAGCAGTTACTCTCGAGACACTGAAGCTTTCTTT
- TRBJ2-3 TRBV7-9 - CASSFSAGTDTQYF TGTGCCAGCAGCTTCTCCGCAGGGACAGATACGCAGTATTTT
- TRBJ1-1 TRBV6-4 few CASSDSSKATEAFF TGTGCCAGCAGTGACTCTAGCAAGGCCACTGAAGCTTTCTTT
- TRBJ2-1 TRBV29-1 - CSVEDSLARHNEQFF TGCAGCGTTGAAGATAGCCTAGCGAGGCACAATGAGCAGTTCTTC
- TRBJ1-1 TRBV4-1 - CASSHVGATEAFF TGCGCCAGCAGCCACGTCGGGGCTACTGAAGCTTTCTTT
- TRBJ1-2 TRBV11-3 - CASSLEGREANYGYTF TGTGCCAGCAGCTTAGAGGGCCGAGAAGCGAACTATGGCTACACCTTC
- TRBJ1-6 TRBV27 - CASSLGRDSPSPLHF TGTGCCAGCAGTTTAGGGCGGGACTCTCCTTCACCCCTCCACTTT
- TRBJ2-6 TRBV6-5 - CASTGPDSGANVLTF TGTGCCAGCACCGGCCCCGACTCTGGGGCCAACGTCCTGACTTTC
TRBD1 TRBJ1-5 TRBV29-1 - CSVTAGGPNQPQHF TGCAGCGTGACCGCAGGGGGACCCAATCAGCCCCAGCATTTT
- TRBJ1-5 TRBV9 - CASSVGPGMKPQHF TGTGCCAGCAGCGTAGGTCCAGGGATGAAGCCCCAGCATTTT
- TRBJ1-1 TRBV25-1 - CASSEYGKTGEAFF TGTGCCAGCAGTGAATATGGGAAGACGGGAGAAGCTTTCTTT
- TRBJ1-5 TRBV21-1 - CASSKGRDNKPYSNQPQHF TGTGCCAGCAGCAAAGGAAGGGACAACAAACCCTATAGCAATCAGCCCCAGCATTTT
TRBD2 TRBJ2-5 TRBV6-5 - CASRIAGWQETQYF TGTGCCAGCAGAATAGCGGGATGGCAAGAGACCCAGTACTTC
- TRBJ2-1 TRBV7-2 - CASSPNLNEQFF TGTGCCAGCAGCCCAAATTTAAATGAGCAGTTCTTC
TRBD2 TRBJ2-7 TRBV11-2 few CASSRWGGRLGGYEQYF TGTGCCAGCAGCCGGTGGGGCGGGAGGCTAGGGGGCTACGAGCAGTACTTC
- TRBJ2-5 TRBV7-2 - CASSPSQGGGYF TGTGCCAGCAGCCCTTCGCAAGGGGGAGGGTACTTC
- TRBJ1-4 TRBV4-1 - CASSQSSGATNEKLFF TGCGCCAGCAGCCAATCGTCAGGGGCCACTAATGAAAAACTGTTTTTT
TRBD1 TRBJ2-6 TRBV9 few CASSLTDRGLAGANVLTF TGTGCCAGCAGCCTAACCGACAGGGGGTTAGCGGGGGCCAACGTCCTGACTTTC
- TRBJ2-7 TRBV12-5 - CASGRGAYSYEQYF TGTGCTAGTGGAAGGGGAGCGTACTCCTACGAGCAGTACTTC
- TRBJ1-2 TRBV30 - CAWRGENYGYTF TGTGCCTGGAGAGGGGAGAACTATGGCTACACCTTC
TRBD2 TRBJ2-2 TRBV7-9 - CASSLGLAGGRGTGELFF TGTGCCAGCAGCTTAGGACTAGCGGGAGGGCGTGGCACCGGGGAGCTGTTTTTT
- TRBJ2-3 TRBV6-5 - CASSYSRGWSTDTQYF TGTGCCAGCAGTTACTCGAGGGGATGGAGCACAGATACGCAGTATTTT
- TRBJ2-2 TRBV5-1 - CASSLTLTIGELFF TGCGCCAGCAGCTTGACTCTTACTATCGGGGAGCTGTTTTTT
TRBD2 TRBJ2-3 TRBV13 - CASSLGLWTRIGDTQYF TGTGCCAGCAGCTTAGGTCTCTGGACTAGGATCGGGGATACGCAGTATTTT
- TRBJ1-1 TRBV11-2 - CASSTYRNTEAFF TGTGCCAGCAGCACTTATCGGAACACTGAAGCTTTCTTT
- TRBJ1-1 TRBV19 few CASSQGGATEAFF TGTGCCAGTAGTCAAGGGGGAGCAACTGAAGCTTTCTTT
- TRBJ2-1 TRBV5-4 - CASSLAYGSSYNEQFF TGTGCCAGCAGCTTGGCATATGGGAGCTCCTACAATGAGCAGTTCTTC
TRBD2 TRBJ2-3 TRBV6-5 - CASSYWRGGRSDTQYF TGTGCCAGCAGTTACTGGCGGGGGGGCCGTTCAGATACGCAGTATTTT
- TRBJ1-5 TRBV28 - CASTIPGAGNQPQHF TGTGCCAGCACAATTCCGGGGGCGGGCAATCAGCCCCAGCATTTT
TRBD1 TRBJ1-1 TRBV25-1 - CASSRTGGPNTEAFF TGTGCCAGCAGCCGGACAGGGGGCCCGAACACTGAAGCTTTCTTT
- TRBJ2-7 TRBV5-4 - CASSISGPRYEQYF TGTGCCAGCAGCATAAGCGGCCCCCGCTACGAGCAGTACTTC
- TRBJ1-5 TRBV10-3 - CAIAGALDNQPQHF TGTGCCATCGCCGGGGCCCTAGACAATCAGCCCCAGCATTTT
- TRBJ1-3 TRBV20-1 - CSASFGNTIYF TGCAGTGCTAGCTTTGGAAACACCATATATTTT
- TRBJ1-2 TRBV5-7 - CASSARRGSGYGYTF TGTGCCAGCAGCGCCCGCAGGGGATCGGGCTATGGCTACACCTTC
- TRBJ1-1 TRBV14 once CASSQDRVIAFF TGTGCCAGCAGCCAAGATCGGGTGATAGCTTTCTTT
- TRBJ2-3 TRBV7-2 - CASNRDQAGDTQYF TGTGCCAGCAATCGGGACCAGGCGGGAGATACGCAGTATTTT
- TRBJ2-7 TRBV11-2 - CASSLNPYEQYF TGTGCCAGCAGCCTCAACCCCTACGAGCAGTACTTC
- TRBJ2-1 TRBV27 medium-sized CASSAGNEQFF TGTGCCAGCAGTGCCGGGAATGAGCAGTTCTTC